The rows below give T cell receptor beta chains drawn from one sample of a study of molecular identifiers for immune sequencing clone quantification. TCRdb redid the calling of the PCR reads with MiXCR, one entry per CDR3 protein. The table records about 510,000 distinct CDR3 sequences, about 20% of them present only once. Sample: naive CD8+ T cells from blood, with Jurkat cell RNA spiked in. Receptors originate from a human donor in good health. Some libraries in this study had Jurkat cell RNA spiked in. Each CDR3 is given with its conserved first and last residue. Fields, in order: J gene, V gene, clone size, CDR3 protein. Clone size is shown for a subset of rows, as once, few, many or a class of expanded clone.

TRBJ2-2,TRBV20-1,.,CSARERGRGTGELFF
TRBJ2-7,TRBV28,many,CASSLEGPRYEQYF
TRBJ2-7,TRBV5-4,.,CASSWGGGTETYEQYF
TRBJ2-3,TRBV29-1,many,CSVPYGVTDTQYF
TRBJ2-2,TRBV19,few,CASNPDTTGELFF
TRBJ1-1,TRBV6-1,many,CASSWYSVNTEAFF
TRBJ2-7,TRBV6-2/TRBV6-3,few,CASSLQLPITYEQYF
TRBJ2-7,TRBV7-9,many,CASSMRGAVYEQYF
TRBJ2-5,TRBV12-3/TRBV12-4,many,CASNPTREETQYF
TRBJ1-2,TRBV5-3,few,CASSLSWSRGSNYGYTF
TRBJ2-3,TRBV6-2/TRBV6-3,.,CASSYGGIQYF
TRBJ1-1,TRBV9,many,CASSDILLNTEAFF
TRBJ2-7,TRBV7-9,.,CASSLPAGYEQYF
TRBJ2-1,TRBV12-5,.,CASGPGGLGNEQFF
TRBJ2-5,TRBV12-3/TRBV12-4,few,CASSLEGGQQETQYF
TRBJ2-2,TRBV6-5,many,CASSYVYTGELFF
TRBJ2-7,TRBV7-9,many,CASSIGQGASYEQYF
TRBJ2-7,TRBV10-3,.,CAVQGRGMYEQYF
TRBJ1-6,TRBV7-9,.,CASSQTDRDRNSPLHF
TRBJ1-6,TRBV12-3/TRBV12-4,few,CASRLDDSDYNSPLHF
TRBJ1-5,TRBV12-3/TRBV12-4,.,CASSLVSNRPQHF
TRBJ1-1,TRBV7-8,few,CASSSGDSGTEAFF
TRBJ1-4,TRBV4-1,few,CASSQEYQGGGPGNEKLFF
TRBJ2-1,TRBV30,many,CAWSEGQGNEQFF
TRBJ2-7,TRBV20-1,few,CSARDDTGGIDEQYF
TRBJ2-7,TRBV4-3,once,CASSPGLAGRGYEQCF